The rows below give T cell receptor beta chains drawn from one sample of a study of blood T cell repertoires in COVID-19. Data came from immunoSEQ multiplex PCR; TCRdb stores just in-frame clones and leaves some out. This repertoire shows 150,000 to 200,000 clones, roughly 90% found once; its top ten account for roughly a sixth. The sequencing sample was made of peripheral blood. The source of these receptors is a man in his fifties or sixties with active or convalescent COVID-19. The CDR3 runs from the conserved cysteine through the conserved F or W. Fields, in order: CDR3 protein, CDR3 DNA, V gene, D gene, clone size, J gene. The D gene is left open where the match is weak. Clone size is given for some rows only: seen once, a few or many times, or a class if the clone is expanded.

CASSFRDRLGETQYF,TGTGCCAGCAGCTTCCGGGACAGGCTCGGGGAGACCCAGTACTTC,TRBV11-3,TRBD1,-,TRBJ2-5
CASSSQGGAGNTIYF,TGTGCCAGCAGTTCACAAGGGGGCGCTGGAAACACCATATATTTT,TRBV6-5,TRBD1,-,TRBJ1-3
CASRPWRTTNEKLFF,TGTGCCAGCAGACCCTGGAGGACAACTAATGAAAAACTGTTTTTT,TRBV2,-,-,TRBJ1-4
CASSSDSFRHEQYF,TGCGCCAGCAGCTCAGACAGTTTTAGGCACGAGCAGTACTTC,TRBV5-1,-,-,TRBJ2-7
CAFNGTGDRDYTDTQYF,TGTGCCTTTAACGGGACTGGAGATAGAGATTACACAGATACGCAGTATTTT,TRBV13,-,-,TRBJ2-3
CSVVSGSGNQPQHF,TGCAGCGTTGTGTCGGGGTCGGGCAATCAGCCCCAGCATTTT,TRBV29-1,-,few,TRBJ1-5
CASSFGGSLYEQYF,TGCGCCAGCAGCTTCGGGGGTTCCCTCTACGAGCAGTACTTC,TRBV5-1,-,-,TRBJ2-7
CSVQDGLTGMNTEAFF,TGCAGCGTGCAGGATGGACTCACTGGTATGAACACTGAAGCTTTCTTT,TRBV29-1,-,-,TRBJ1-1
CASSVSGTPYEQYF,TGTGCCAGCAGCGTCTCCGGGACACCCTACGAGCAGTACTTC,TRBV11-2,-,once,TRBJ2-7
CASSPRGGSYNSPLHF,TGTGCCAGCAGCCCTAGAGGAGGATCCTATAATTCACCCCTCCACTTT,TRBV9,-,-,TRBJ1-6
CASSQVGGYATIYF,TGTGCCAGCAGCCAAGTCGGCGGATACGCCACCATATATTTT,TRBV14,-,many,TRBJ1-3
CAIRPGDSNQPQHF,TGTGCCATCAGGCCCGGTGATAGCAATCAGCCCCAGCATTTT,TRBV10-3,-,once,TRBJ1-5
CASRGRGLEQFF,TGCGCCTCCCGGGGCAGGGGCCTTGAGCAGTTCTTC,TRBV4-1,-,once,TRBJ2-1
CASSEIRRGYRETQYF,TGTGCCAGCAGTGAAATACGCAGGGGGTACCGGGAGACCCAGTACTTC,TRBV25-1,TRBD1,once,TRBJ2-5
CASSVSGGNNEQFF,TGTGCCAGCAGTGTTAGCGGGGGGAACAATGAGCAGTTCTTC,TRBV2,TRBD2,once,TRBJ2-1
CASSLYSPGNNEQFF,TGTGCCAGCAGCCTATACTCTCCGGGAAACAATGAGCAGTTCTTC,TRBV28,-,once,TRBJ2-1
CASSTTSGRAETQYF,TGTGCCAGCAGCACGACTAGCGGGAGGGCAGAGACCCAGTACTTC,TRBV7-2,TRBD2,-,TRBJ2-5
CASIFTANTGELFF,TGTGCCAGCATATTTACAGCGAACACCGGGGAGCTGTTTTTT,TRBV11-2,-,once,TRBJ2-2
CASSYSGLNTEAFF,TGTGCCAGCAGTTATTCGGGTTTGAACACTGAAGCTTTCTTT,TRBV6-6,-,-,TRBJ1-1
CASSSRTGGSSGNTIYF,TGCGCCAGCAGCTCCCGGACAGGGGGGAGCTCTGGAAACACCATATATTTT,TRBV5-1,TRBD1,-,TRBJ1-3
CAIPGQAGGYTF,TGCGCCATTCCCGGACAGGCAGGTGGCTACACCTTC,TRBV5-1,TRBD1,-,TRBJ1-2
CASSYGTAWGNYGYTF,TGTGCCAGCAGTTATGGGACAGCCTGGGGAAACTATGGCTACACCTTC,TRBV6-5,TRBD1,-,TRBJ1-2
CASSFDRGPAFF,TGTGCCAGTAGCTTTGACAGGGGGCCAGCTTTCTTT,TRBV19,TRBD1,-,TRBJ1-1
CSVGTGTGAYEQYF,TGCAGCGTTGGCACCGGGACAGGGGCCTACGAGCAGTACTTC,TRBV29-1,TRBD1,-,TRBJ2-7
CASSRQANSPLHF,TGTGCCAGCAGCCGACAGGCGAACTCACCCCTCCACTTT,TRBV6-4,-,-,TRBJ1-6
CASSQDIAGVGEQYF,TGCGCCAGCAGCCAAGATATAGCGGGAGTCGGCGAGCAGTACTTC,TRBV4-1,TRBD2,-,TRBJ2-7
CASSWTGLAGASSYNEQFF,TGCGCCAGCAGCTGGACAGGACTAGCGGGAGCAAGCTCCTACAATGAGCAGTTCTTC,TRBV5-1,TRBD2,-,TRBJ2-1
CASSPRRQPSWANTEAFF,TGTGCCAGCTCACCACGGAGGCAGCCCTCGTGGGCAAACACTGAAGCTTTCTTT,TRBV18,-,-,TRBJ1-1
CASSIGGAYSNQPQHF,TGTGCCAGTAGTATAGGCGGGGCATACAGCAATCAGCCCCAGCATTTT,TRBV19,-,-,TRBJ1-5
CASSFAGRYTEAFF,TGTGCCAGCAGCTTCGCGGGGAGGTACACTGAAGCTTTCTTT,TRBV7-9,-,-,TRBJ1-1
CASSFPLAVEQYF,TGTGCCAGCAGCTTCCCCCTGGCCGTCGAGCAGTACTTC,TRBV5-8,-,-,TRBJ2-7
CASSLGHGGISGNTIYF,TGTGCCAGCAGCTTGGGACACGGAGGAATCTCTGGAAACACCATATATTTT,TRBV9,-,-,TRBJ1-3
CAISESRGQETQYF,TGTGCCATCAGTGAGTCTAGGGGGCAAGAGACCCAGTACTTC,TRBV10-3,-,-,TRBJ2-5
CASKDRDRGSGEAFF,TGTGCCAGCAAGGACCGGGACAGGGGTTCAGGTGAAGCTTTCTTT,TRBV6-5,TRBD1,-,TRBJ1-1
CSASRPVGSKSTDTQYF,TGCAGTGCTAGTCGCCCGGTCGGGAGTAAGAGCACAGATACGCAGTATTTT,TRBV20-1,-,few,TRBJ2-3
CASSLEGTSGRKIYEQYF,TGTGCCAGCAGCTTAGAAGGGACTAGCGGGAGGAAGATCTACGAGCAGTACTTC,TRBV7-2,TRBD2,-,TRBJ2-7
CASSLVLAGGRETQYF,TGCGCCAGCAGCTTGGTACTAGCGGGGGGGCGAGAGACCCAGTACTTC,TRBV5-1,TRBD2,-,TRBJ2-5
CASSLGQGGTEAFF,TGCGCCAGCAGCTTGGGACAGGGAGGCACTGAAGCTTTCTTT,TRBV5-1,TRBD1,-,TRBJ1-1
CASSLLTDTQYF,TGCGCCAGCAGCTTGCTGACAGATACGCAGTATTTT,TRBV5-1,-,-,TRBJ2-3
CASSRGGETEAFF,TGTGCCAGTAGTCGAGGGGGGGAAACTGAAGCTTTCTTT,TRBV19,-,-,TRBJ1-1